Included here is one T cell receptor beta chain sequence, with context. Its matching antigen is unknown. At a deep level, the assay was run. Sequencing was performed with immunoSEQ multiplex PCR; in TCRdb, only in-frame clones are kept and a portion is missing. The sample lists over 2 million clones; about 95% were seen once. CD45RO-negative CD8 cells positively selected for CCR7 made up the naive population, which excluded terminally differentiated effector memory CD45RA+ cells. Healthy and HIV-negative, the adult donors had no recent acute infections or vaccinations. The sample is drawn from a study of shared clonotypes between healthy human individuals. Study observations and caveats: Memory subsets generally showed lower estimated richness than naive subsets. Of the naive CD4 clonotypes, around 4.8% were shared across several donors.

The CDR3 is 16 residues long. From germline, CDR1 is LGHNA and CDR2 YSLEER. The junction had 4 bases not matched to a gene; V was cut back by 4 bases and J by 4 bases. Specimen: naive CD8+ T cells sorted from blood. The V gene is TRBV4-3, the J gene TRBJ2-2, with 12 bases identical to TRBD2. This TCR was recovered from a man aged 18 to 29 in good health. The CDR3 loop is CASSPKTSGSTGELFF. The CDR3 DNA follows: TGCGCCAGCAGCCCCAAGACTAGCGGGAGCACCGGGGAGCTGTTTTTT.